The clone carrying this T cell receptor (beta chain) was detected ten times or more. Sequencing used immunoSEQ multiplex PCR; TCRdb keeps in-frame clones, though not all of them. This sample carries approximately 150,000 clones, 86% of them seen once, and the ten largest clones take about 3.5%. Per the germline V gene, CDR1 is SGHTA and CDR2 is FQGNSA. This CDR3 is 16 amino acids long. Trimming took 6 bases from V and 2 from J; bases not matched to a gene: 8. These data belong to a study of blood T cell repertoires in COVID-19. V usage is TRBV7-2 and J usage is TRBJ2-1; 9 bases match TRBD1. This TCR derives from a man aged 65 to 85 with acute or convalescent COVID-19. Sequencing used peripheral blood. The CDR3 spells CASRRPGQGPYNEQFF. The CDR3 region has the DNA TGTGCCAGCAGGAGACCGGGACAGGGCCCCTACAATGAGCAGTTCTTC.